A single sample is the source of the 12 T cell receptor beta chains below, sequenced in a study of blood T cells in healthy people across ages (dated by TCRdb to 2014 to 2015). Library preparation was by 5' RACE. The instrument was an Illumina HiSeq 2500. A second PCR of about 6 to 11 cycles was performed with a sample-barcoded 5' primer and a J-beta primer mix. TCRdb itself trimmed the public reads at Q25 with fastp, ran MiXCR and retained productive beta chains. Under each unique CDR3 protein, matching rows form one entry showing the most common genes and DNA. Recorded for this sample are about 780,000 distinct CDR3 sequences; around 50% of them occurred a single time. Of the sample, roughly 20% is held by the ten largest clones. Sequencing was done on a sample of blood. The source of these receptors is an elderly man in good health.

The chain links TRBV20-1 to TRBJ2-1; the match to TRBD1 covers 7 bases. There are 12 residues in the CDR3. V trimming: 7 bases; J trimming: 7 bases; junction bases outside the gene matches: 7. Germline V gives CDR1 DFQATT, CDR2 SNEGSKA (reference sequence). The CDR3 protein is CSVSRQGNEQFF. The CDR3 nucleotides are TGCAGTGTTTCAAGACAGGGAAATGAGCAGTTCTTC.

This chain uses TRBV6-2 or TRBV6-3 with TRBJ2-1, with 14 bases aligning to TRBD2. The end of the DNA aligns better with TRBJ2-7, so the J call may be wrong. The germline V gene encodes CDR1 MNHEY and CDR2 SVGEGT. The CDR3 is 18 residues long. The CDR3 reads CASSPGLAGDNEYNEQYF. Here the CDR3 DNA reads TGTGCCAGCAGCCCGGGACTAGCGGGAGACAACGAATACAATGAGCAGTACTTC.

This chain connects TRBV6-2 or TRBV6-3 to TRBJ2-7; 8 nucleotides align to TRBD1. Germline CDR1 and CDR2: MNHEY and SVGEGT. The J segment lost 7 bases and the V segment lost 6 bases, leaving 11 bases of the junction unmatched. CDR3 size: 14 residues. CDR3 amino acids: CASSKRDRSLEQYF. As DNA, the CDR3 is TGTGCCAGCAGCAAAAGGGACAGGTCCTTGGAGCAGTACTTC.

This clonotype was picked up one time. This chain joins TRBV11-2 and TRBJ2-5; TRBD2 matches at 8 bases. This CDR3 has 16 amino acids. Germline V gives CDR1 SGHAT, CDR2 FQNNGV. Trimming took 3 bases from V and 2 from J; bases not matched to a gene: 8. CDR3 DNA sequence: TGTGCCAGCAGCTTTAGCGGGATTGGGGTGCAAGAGACCCAGTACTTC. Protein product: CASSFSGIGVQETQYF.

As for this clonotype: Being one base from a much bigger clone, this may be a read error. V and J are TRBV12-3 or TRBV12-4 and TRBJ2-3; 9 positions agree with TRBD2. The CDR3 extends over 15 amino acids. CDR3 in DNA: TGTGCCAGCAGTCCTCTAGCGGGGCACACAGAGACGCAGTATTTT. It encodes CASSPLAGHTETQYF.

There are a few counts of this clonotype. J is TRBJ2-1 and V is TRBV12-3 or TRBV12-4, with D unclear. The V and J ends lost 8 bases and 0 bases respectively, with 11 bases between them. The CDR3 spans 14 residues. The DNA for the CDR3 is TGTGCCAGCGCGGCCGGAAGCTCCTACAATGAGCAGTTCTTC. Amino acids: CASAAGSSYNEQFF.

This clonotype is a singleton in its sample. The V call is TRBV14, the J call TRBJ2-5; D call uncertain. TRBJ2-7 explains the end of the DNA better; the J call may be wrong. CDR1 is SGHDN and CDR2 is FVKESK in the germline V gene. CDR3 length equals 15 residues. The CDR3 region has the DNA TGTGCCAGCAGCCGATACCGGGCCTTACGCTACGAGCAGTACTTC. Protein sequence: CASSRYRALRYEQYF.

Written as DNA, the CDR3 is TGTGCCAGCAGCTTGGACAGTCCGGGCGGGGCCAACGTCCTGACTTTC. It translates to CASSLDSPGGANVLTF. This chain links TRBV5-4 with TRBJ2-6; D is undetermined. Germline values: CDR1 SGHNT, CDR2 YYREEE (reference sequence). Deletions cut 0 bases from V and 4 bases from J, with 11 bases between. This CDR3 spans 16 amino acids.

The gene calls are TRBV7-2 and TRBJ1-1; D not certain. The CDR3 has 14 residues. With 2 bases removed from V and 5 bases from J, the gap between germline ends came to 12 bases. Germline V gives CDR1 SGHTA, CDR2 FQGNSA. CDR3 residues: CASSLKADGTEAFF. The CDR3 DNA reads as TGTGCCAGCAGCTTAAAGGCGGATGGAACTGAAGCTTTCTTT.

In this sample, this clonotype turned up a few times. The rearrangement uses TRBV27 and TRBJ2-3, with D possibly matching TRBD1 (6 bases). Trimming pared 6 bases from V and 6 bases from J, leaving 13 bases between. The germline gives CDR1 MNHEY, CDR2 SMNVEV (reference sequence). The CDR3 loop spans 13 amino acids. DNA of the CDR3: TGTGCCAGCAGGAACAGGGCCTCGGATACGCAGTATTTT. This encodes CASRNRASDTQYF.

This clonotype was counted a few times. The CDR3 DNA reads as TGTGCCAGCAGCCAGGACAGGGACAGGGGCGGCGAGCAGTACTTC. Protein sequence: CASSQDRDRGGEQYF. The gene calls are TRBV7-2 and TRBJ2-7, with 10 bases fitting TRBD1. Per germline, CDR1 SGHTA and CDR2 FQGNSA. This CDR3 contains 15 residues. The V segment lost 5 bases and the J segment 6 bases; nucleotides outside the gene matches: 10.

The J gene is TRBJ1-2, the V gene TRBV29-1; no reliable D call. Germline V gives CDR1 SQVTM, CDR2 ANQGSEA. V shed 3 bases and J shed 3 bases, with 5 bases lying between them. This CDR3 region has 11 residues. The CDR3 sequence: CSVDTDYGYTF. DNA for the CDR3: TGCAGCGTTGATACGGACTATGGCTACACCTTC. The complete variable domain, with remaining parts taken from reference TRBV29-1 and TRBJ1-2, reads SAVISQKPSRDICQRGTSLTIQCQVDSQVTMMFWYRQQPGQSLTLIATANQGSEATYESGFVIDKFPISRPNLTFSTLTVSNMSPEDSSIYLCSVDTDYGYTFGSGTRLTVV.